This T cell receptor beta chain was sequenced for a study of blood T cell repertoires in COVID-19. Study overall: Acute and convalescent COVID-19 specimens originated in the United States, Italy and Spain. The analysed material was cDNA or gDNA that came from T cells, B-cell-depleted T cells, or PBMCs.

Study processing details: Estimated nucleated cell counts came from reference gene primer amplification. This table comes from immunoSEQ multiplex PCR, and its TCRdb copy is limited to in-frame clones, with some not included. V, J and clone size derive from that table, while D and trimming were established from the DNA sequence. Among around 72,000 clones, 88% were seen once, and the ten largest hold about 27%. CDR3 length: 15 residues. V was pared by 1 base and J by 8 bases, with 6 bases of the junction left unmatched. Germline assignment: CDR1 SGHVS and CDR2 FQNEAQ. Material: peripheral blood. The receptor was isolated from a man in his fifties with acute or convalescent COVID-19. The chain is built from TRBV7-8 and TRBJ2-2, with 8 positions matching TRBD1. CDR3 protein: CASSLGGTGGGELFF. For the CDR3, the DNA is TGTGCCAGCAGCTTAGGAGGGACAGGTGGTGGGGAGCTGTTTTTT.